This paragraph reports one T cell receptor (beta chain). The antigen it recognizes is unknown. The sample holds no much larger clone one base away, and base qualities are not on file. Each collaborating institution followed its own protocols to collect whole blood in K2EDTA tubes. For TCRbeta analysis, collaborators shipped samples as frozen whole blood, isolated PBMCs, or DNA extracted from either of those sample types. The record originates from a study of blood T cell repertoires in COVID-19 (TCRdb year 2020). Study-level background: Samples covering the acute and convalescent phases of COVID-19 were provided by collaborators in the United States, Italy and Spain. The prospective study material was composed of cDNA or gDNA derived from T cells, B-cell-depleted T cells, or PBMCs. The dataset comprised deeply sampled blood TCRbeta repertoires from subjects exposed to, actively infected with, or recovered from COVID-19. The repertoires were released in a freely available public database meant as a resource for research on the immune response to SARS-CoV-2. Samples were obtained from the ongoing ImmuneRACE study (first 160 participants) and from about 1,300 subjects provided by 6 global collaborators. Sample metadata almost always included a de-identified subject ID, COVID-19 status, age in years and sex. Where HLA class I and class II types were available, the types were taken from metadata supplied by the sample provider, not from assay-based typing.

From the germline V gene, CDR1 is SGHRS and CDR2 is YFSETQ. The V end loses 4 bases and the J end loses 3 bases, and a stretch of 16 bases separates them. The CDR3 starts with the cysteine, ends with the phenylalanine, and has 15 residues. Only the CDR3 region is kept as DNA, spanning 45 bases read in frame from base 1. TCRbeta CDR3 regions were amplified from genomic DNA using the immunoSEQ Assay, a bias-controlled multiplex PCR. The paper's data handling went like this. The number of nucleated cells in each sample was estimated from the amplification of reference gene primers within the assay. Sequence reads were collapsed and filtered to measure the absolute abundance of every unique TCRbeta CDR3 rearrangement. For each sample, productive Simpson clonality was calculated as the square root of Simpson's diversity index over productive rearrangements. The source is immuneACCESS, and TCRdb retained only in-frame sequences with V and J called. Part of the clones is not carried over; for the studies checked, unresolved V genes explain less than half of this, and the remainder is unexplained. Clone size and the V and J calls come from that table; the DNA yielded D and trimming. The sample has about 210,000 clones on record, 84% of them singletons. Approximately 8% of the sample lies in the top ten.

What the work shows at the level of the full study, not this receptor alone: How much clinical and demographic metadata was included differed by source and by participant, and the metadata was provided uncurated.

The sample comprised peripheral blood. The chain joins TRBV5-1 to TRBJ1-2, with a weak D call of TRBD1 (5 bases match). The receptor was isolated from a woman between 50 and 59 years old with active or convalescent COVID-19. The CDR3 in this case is CASSPRPGVDYGYTF. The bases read TGCGCCAGCAGCCCCAGGCCGGGGGTCGACTATGGCTACACCTTC.